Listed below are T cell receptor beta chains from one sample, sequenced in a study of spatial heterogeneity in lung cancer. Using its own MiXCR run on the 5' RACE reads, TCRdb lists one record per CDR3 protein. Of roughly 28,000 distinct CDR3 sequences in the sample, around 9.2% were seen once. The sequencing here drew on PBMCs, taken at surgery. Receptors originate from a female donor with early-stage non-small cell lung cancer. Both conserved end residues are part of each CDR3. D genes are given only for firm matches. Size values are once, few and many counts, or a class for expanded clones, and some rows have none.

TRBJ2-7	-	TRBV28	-	CASSPLPQPGHYEQYF	TGTGCCAGCAGTCCTTTGCCACAACCGGGACACTACGAGCAGTACTTC
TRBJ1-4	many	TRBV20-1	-	CSASPTPALPLELFF	TGCAGTGCTAGTCCTACCCCGGCCTTGCCTTTGGAACTGTTTTTT
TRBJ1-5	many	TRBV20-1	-	CSFRANEGQPQHF	TGCAGTTTCCGGGCTAACGAGGGACAGCCCCAGCATTTT
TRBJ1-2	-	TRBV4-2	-	CASSQDRGGAVNYGYTF	TGTGCCAGCAGCCAAGATAGGGGGGGGGCTGTTAACTATGGCTACACCTTC
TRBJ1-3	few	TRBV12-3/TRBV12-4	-	CASSHTDSGNTIYF	TGTGCCAGCAGTCATACAGATTCTGGAAACACCATATATTTT
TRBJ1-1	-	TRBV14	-	CASEPHVRGDSTEAFF	TGTGCCAGCGAGCCCCACGTCAGGGGCGACTCTACTGAAGCTTTCTTT
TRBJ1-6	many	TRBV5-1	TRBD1	CASSLGTGNSPLHF	TGCGCCAGCAGCTTGGGGACAGGGAATTCACCCCTCCACTTT
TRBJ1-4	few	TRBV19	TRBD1	CASRYQTGANEKLFF	TGTGCCAGTAGATATCAGACAGGGGCTAATGAAAAACTGTTTTTT
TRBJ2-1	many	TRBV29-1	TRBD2	CSVRTSGSRYNEQFF	TGCAGCGTTCGGACTAGCGGGAGTAGGTACAATGAGCAGTTCTTC
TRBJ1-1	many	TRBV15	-	CATSREEGPRGTEAFF	TGTGCCACCAGCAGAGAGGAGGGGCCGAGGGGCACTGAAGCTTTCTTT
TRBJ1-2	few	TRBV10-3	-	CAISERTARNYGYTF	TGTGCCATCAGTGAACGCACTGCCCGTAACTATGGCTACACCTTC
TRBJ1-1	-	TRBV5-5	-	CASSWEGNTEAFF	TGTGCCAGCAGCTGGGAAGGGAACACTGAAGCTTTCTTT
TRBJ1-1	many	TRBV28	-	CASRSLQRNTEAFF	TGTGCCAGCCGATCCCTTCAGAGGAACACTGAAGCTTTCTTT
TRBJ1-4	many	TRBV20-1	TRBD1	CSAAGQATNEKLFF	TGCAGTGCTGCAGGACAGGCAACTAATGAAAAACTGTTTTTT
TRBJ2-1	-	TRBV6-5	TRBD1	CASRGTTGTGKYNEQFF	TGTGCCAGCAGAGGTACTACCGGGACAGGAAAATACAATGAGCAGTTCTTC
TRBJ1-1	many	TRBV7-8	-	CASSLFRDTEAFF	TGTGCCAGCAGCTTATTCAGGGACACTGAAGCTTTCTTT
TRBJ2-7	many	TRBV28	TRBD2	CASTVAGDGQYF	TGTGCCAGCACCGTAGCGGGAGACGGGCAGTACTTC
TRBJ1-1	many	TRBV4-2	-	CASSQDSALAGLTEAFF	TGTGCCAGCAGCCAAGATTCGGCGTTGGCGGGACTTACTGAAGCTTTCTTT
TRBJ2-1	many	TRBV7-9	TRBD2	CASSYPLRESRDEQFF	TGTGCCAGCAGCTACCCTTTGCGGGAGAGTAGAGATGAGCAGTTCTTC
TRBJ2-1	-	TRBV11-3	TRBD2	CASSPESGTYNEQFF	TGTGCCAGCAGCCCAGAGAGCGGGACTTACAATGAGCAGTTCTTC
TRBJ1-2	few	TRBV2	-	CASSEALIRGGYTF	TGTGCCAGCAGTGAAGCGCTTATCCGGGGTGGCTACACCTTC
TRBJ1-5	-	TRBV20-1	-	CSAESGISNQPQHF	TGCAGTGCTGAGTCAGGGATTAGCAATCAGCCCCAGCATTTT